A single sample gave rise to the 32 T cell receptor beta chains below, sequenced in a study of cytomegalovirus exposure and HLA in healthy donors. The PCR made use of 60 Vbeta and 13 Jbeta primers. Clones were read by immunoSEQ multiplex PCR, and TCRdb kept only the in-frame ones, dropping some. The sample carries 90,000 to 110,000 clones, more than 60% recorded once. Sequenced material: PBMCs. These receptors came from a male donor in good health and CMV-seronegative.

The rearrangement uses TRBV7-3 and TRBJ2-1; TRBD2 matches 7 bases. Germline loops: CDR1 SGHTA, CDR2 FQGTGA. Unmatched junction bases numbered 5, after V lost 4 bases and J lost 8 bases. The CDR3 length is 13 residues. For the CDR3, the DNA is TGTGCCAGCAGCTACGCTACTAGCGATGAGCAGTTCTTC. As protein: CASSYATSDEQFF.

The chain is built from TRBV5-1 and TRBJ1-2; tentatively, D is TRBD1 (5 bases). The germline V gene encodes CDR1 SGHRS and CDR2 YFSETQ. Trimming cost V 0 bases and J 2 bases, with 8 bases left between them. The CDR3 consists of 14 residues. CDR3 DNA sequence: TGCGCCAGCAGCTTGGACAGGAGAAACTATGGCTACACCTTC. Translating gives CASSLDRRNYGYTF. Supplemented by reference TRBV5-1 and TRBJ1-2, the full variable domain reads KAGVTQTPRYLIKTRGQQVTLSCSPISGHRSVSWYQQTPGQGLQFLFEYFSETQRNKGNFPGRFSGRQFSNSRSEMNVSTLELGDSALYLCASSLDRRNYGYTFGSGTRLTVV.

A remark on this clone: This CDR3 is also generated by other DNA sequences in the sample. The chain is built from TRBV9 and TRBJ2-7; TRBD2 agrees at 8 bases. In germline, CDR1 is SGDLS, CDR2 YYNGEE. CDR3 length: 13 amino acids. V was pared by 0 bases and J by 7 bases, with 3 bases of the junction left unmatched. The CDR3 bases are TGTGCCAGCAGCGTAGCGGGAGGGGGGGAGCAGTACTTC. Residues: CASSVAGGGEQYF.

The chain has TRBV6-5 and TRBJ1-2, with unresolved D. V gave up 7 bases and J gave up 4 bases, with 13 bases separating them. This CDR3 has 13 amino acids. Looked up from germline, CDR1 is MNHEY and CDR2 is SVGAGI. The CDR3 DNA reads as TGTGCCAGCAAAAGAGAGGGAGGCTATGGCTACACCTTC. This encodes CASKREGGYGYTF.

This rearrangement joins TRBV7-2 to TRBJ2-7; weak D call: TRBD1 (5 bases). The germline V and J ends were trimmed by 0 bases and 5 bases, with 14 bases remaining between them. Germline CDR1 reads SGHTA; CDR2 reads FQGNSA. The CDR3 is made up of 15 amino acids. The CDR3 nucleotides read TGTGCCAGCAGCTTAGCGTTAGGGGCCCCTGACGAGCAGTACTTC. It yields the protein CASSLALGAPDEQYF.

This clone was found once. This chain joins TRBV6-5 and TRBJ1-1; maybe TRBD1 (5 bases). Between the trimmed V and J ends, which lost 3 bases and 0 bases, there was a span of 8 bases. Germline CDR1 reads MNHEY; CDR2 reads SVGAGI. This CDR3 has 14 residues. DNA of the CDR3: TGTGCCAGCAGTTATAACAGGTTGAACACTGAAGCTTTCTTT. It codes for CASSYNRLNTEAFF.

The chain uses TRBV4-2 and TRBJ2-1; D may be TRBD2 (6 bases). The CDR3 is 17 amino acids. V was cut by 0 bases and J by 6 bases, with 18 bases left in between. Germline V CDR1 and CDR2: LGHNA, YNFKEQ. CDR3 region: CASSQESSASALNEQFF. The DNA of the CDR3 is TGTGCCAGCAGCCAAGAATCCTCGGCTAGCGCTCTCAATGAGCAGTTCTTC.

This clone has only one observation. The CDR3 DNA reads TGTGCCAGCAGCTCTGGGACATTTACAGATACGCAGTATTTT. It yields the protein CASSSGTFTDTQYF. The chain recombines TRBV7-3 with TRBJ2-3; a possible D gene is TRBD1 (6 bases). V gave up 4 bases and J gave up 3 bases, with 11 bases separating them. This CDR3 contains 14 residues. Looked up from germline, CDR1 is SGHTA and CDR2 is FQGTGA.

V and J are TRBV4-3 and TRBJ1-2; possible D gene TRBD1, 6 bases. V shed 0 bases and J shed 3 bases, with 11 bases lying between them. CDR3 length equals 15 residues. Germline-derived CDR1 and CDR2 are LGHNA and YSLEER. The CDR3 DNA sequence: TGCGCCAGCAGCCAAGAGGCGGGGGCCGACTATGGCTACACCTTC. The encoded protein is CASSQEAGADYGYTF.

CDR3 amino acids: CASSTTPEVADTQYF. The DNA of the CDR3 is TGTGCCAGCAGTACGACTCCAGAGGTGGCAGATACGCAGTATTTT. The rearrangement uses TRBV6-5 and TRBJ2-3; D unclear. The V end was cut by 5 bases, the J end by 4 bases, with 16 bases between. The CDR3 sequence is 15 residues long. In germline, CDR1 is MNHEY, CDR2 SVGAGI.

V and J are TRBV6-1 and TRBJ2-5, with D maybe TRBD2 (7 bases). Deletions cut 2 bases from V and 5 bases from J, with 15 bases between. Germline V gene lookup returns CDR1 MNHNS and CDR2 SASEGT. This CDR3 comprises 15 residues. Here the CDR3 DNA reads TGTGCCAGCAGTGAAAGGGGGGGGCTAGGGGAGACCCAGTACTTC. Translating it yields CASSERGGLGETQYF.

The chain couples TRBV28 to TRBJ2-5; no reliable D call. The CDR3 spans 13 residues. The germline CDR1 and CDR2 sequences are MDHEN and SYDVKM. The germline V and J ends were trimmed by 5 bases and 2 bases, with 9 bases remaining between them. CDR3 protein: CASSVQSQETQYF. The CDR3 bases are TGTGCCAGCAGTGTCCAGTCTCAAGAGACCCAGTACTTC.

The chain employs TRBV10-3 and TRBJ1-5; weak D call: TRBD1 (5 bases). Between the trimmed V and J ends, which lost 8 bases and 7 bases, there was a span of 18 bases. Germline V gene data show CDR1 as ENHRY and CDR2 as SYGVKD. CDR3 size: 14 residues. The CDR3 region has the DNA TGTGCCATCCGCAGGGACCGGGGGGACCAGCCCCAGCATTTT. Its translation is CAIRRDRGDQPQHF.

The chain couples TRBV5-4 to TRBJ1-5; unclear D gene. Trimming removed 2 bases from V and 4 bases from J, with 4 bases in between. Per germline, CDR1 SGHNT and CDR2 YYREEE (reference sequence). CDR3 size: 12 residues. The CDR3 coding sequence is TGTGCCAGCAGCTTTCCTAATCAGCCCCAGCATTTT. Its translation is CASSFPNQPQHF.

This clone occurred a few times. This sequence joins TRBV16 and TRBJ1-3; unclear D gene. The CDR3 has 15 amino acids. Germline loops: CDR1 KGHSY, CDR2 FQNENV. The ends were cut back, 0 bases at V and 3 bases at J, with 9 bases in the middle. The CDR3 coding sequence is TGTGCCAGCAGCCAATCTAACGCAGGTGGAAACACCATATATTTT. Protein product: CASSQSNAGGNTIYF.

In its sample, this clone was seen a few times. The chain couples TRBV18 to TRBJ2-2; D ambiguous. Trimming took 3 bases from V and 1 from J, leaving 3 bases between them. The V gene's germline CDR1 is KGHSH and CDR2 LQKENI. This CDR3 contains 13 residues. CDR3 in amino acids: CASSPRNTGELFF. Here the CDR3 DNA reads TGTGCCAGCTCACCCAGGAACACCGGGGAGCTGTTTTTT.

This clone has only one observation. This rearrangement joins TRBV5-1 to TRBJ2-7; D possibly corresponds to TRBD1 (6 bases). V lost 4 bases, J lost 0 bases, and 17 bases lay in between. CDR3 length: 16 residues. Germline V gives CDR1 SGHRS, CDR2 YFSETQ. The CDR3 nucleotides are TGCGCCAGCAGCGGCCAGGGGTGGCAGGTCTCCTACGAGCAGTACTTC. Translation: CASSGQGWQVSYEQYF. Looking up the rest from reference TRBV5-1 and TRBJ2-7 gives the full variable domain: KAGVTQTPRYLIKTRGQQVTLSCSPISGHRSVSWYQQTPGQGLQFLFEYFSETQRNKGNFPGRFSGRQFSNSRSEMNVSTLELGDSALYLCASSGQGWQVSYEQYFGPGTRLTVT.

This clone was detected a few times. The identical CDR3 is also encoded by other nucleotide sequences in the sample. The chain has TRBV29-1 and TRBJ1-5, with no clear D. The germline V and J ends were trimmed by 4 bases and 2 bases, with 15 bases remaining between them. The CDR3 covers 15 residues. Germline-derived CDR1 and CDR2 are SQVTM and ANQGSEA. CDR3 bases: TGCAGCGTTGCAGACGGTTTCTTGGGCAATCAGCCCCAGCATTTT. This codes for CSVADGFLGNQPQHF.

This chain uses TRBV9 with TRBJ1-5; 11 bases are shared with TRBD1. CDR1 and CDR2 from the germline V gene are SGDLS and YYNGEE. V shed 3 bases, J shed 6 bases, and the junction held 5 bases outside the gene matches. This CDR3 has 15 residues. The CDR3 DNA follows: TGTGCCAGCAGCGGGCCGGGACAGGGGGGTCAGCCCCAGCATTTT. This codes for CASSGPGQGGQPQHF.

This chain uses TRBV28 with TRBJ1-1, with D uncertain. Trimming removed 7 bases from V and 0 bases from J, with 6 bases in between. The length of the CDR3 is 12 residues. Germline V CDR1 and CDR2: MDHEN, SYDVKM. For the CDR3, the DNA is TGTGCCAGCACCATCATGAACACTGAAGCTTTCTTT. Its protein product is CASTIMNTEAFF.

The chain uses TRBV7-3 and TRBJ2-2; possible D gene TRBD1, 6 bases. V was trimmed by 5 bases and J by 0 bases, leaving 10 bases between them. The germline V gene has CDR1 SGHTA and CDR2 FQGTGA. There are 15 residues in the CDR3. The CDR3 DNA sequence: TGTGCCAGCAGCAGGGACACTCCGAACACCGGGGAGCTGTTTTTT. It is translated as CASSRDTPNTGELFF.

DNA of the CDR3: TGTGCCAGCAGCTCAAAGGACAGCTTGAACACTGAAGCTTTCTTT. Amino acid sequence: CASSSKDSLNTEAFF. The genes are TRBV11-3 and TRBJ1-1; perhaps TRBD1 as D (6 bases). CDR3 size: 15 residues. Germline lookup yields CDR1 SGHNT and CDR2 YENEEA. Trimming stripped 4 bases from V and 0 bases from J, with 12 bases between.

This sequence joins TRBV10-3 and TRBJ2-3, with 9 positions matching TRBD1. V trimming: 6 bases; J trimming: 5 bases; junction bases outside the gene matches: 3. Germline V gene data show CDR1 as ENHRY and CDR2 as SYGVKD. CDR3 length: 13 residues. The CDR3 reads CAISRDRVDTQYF. DNA for the CDR3: TGTGCCATCAGCCGGGACAGGGTAGATACGCAGTATTTT.

CDR3: CASSSYGGAGGPRGDEQFF. DNA of the CDR3: TGTGCCAGCAGTTCATATGGCGGGGCGGGAGGGCCTAGGGGTGATGAGCAGTTCTTC. The chain joins TRBV27 to TRBJ2-1; 9 positions agree with TRBD2. V lost 4 bases and J lost 8; bases outside the gene matches: 21. Germline CDR1 MNHEY, CDR2 SMNVEV (reference sequence). The CDR3 spans 19 residues.

V and J are TRBV7-2 and TRBJ2-7, with TRBD1 matching 8 bases. CDR3 length: 13 amino acids. The ends lost 8 bases at V and 6 bases at J; junction bases unmatched: 9. Per the germline V gene, CDR1 is SGHTA and CDR2 is FQGNSA. The CDR3 DNA reads TGTGCCAGCCGCTGGGCAGGGGGCGGCGAGCAGTACTTC. It codes for CASRWAGGGEQYF.

This clone was counted only a few times. V is TRBV9 and J is TRBJ2-5; 7 positions agree with TRBD2. J gave up 5 bases and V 5 bases, and 9 bases lay outside the gene matches. The CDR3 has 14 residues. Germline CDR1 and CDR2: SGDLS and YYNGEE. The CDR3 DNA sequence: TGTGCCAGCAGTCCTAACCAGGGAGGGGAGACCCAGTACTTC. Translation: CASSPNQGGETQYF.

V is TRBV25-1 and J is TRBJ1-2, with D perhaps TRBD1 (5 bases). From germline, CDR1 is MGHDK and CDR2 SYGVNS. V shed 2 bases and J shed 8 bases, with 6 bases lying between them. The CDR3 is 11 residues long. CDR3 coding DNA: TGTGCCAGCAGTGAAGGGGGGGGCTACACCTTC. It translates to CASSEGGGYTF.

This clone has more than one count but fewer than ten. This rearrangement joins TRBV5-5 to TRBJ2-7, with TRBD1 as a possible D gene (7 bases). CDR1 SGHKS and CDR2 YYEKEE come from the germline V gene (reference sequence). V lost 3 bases, J lost 4 bases, and 17 bases lay in between. This CDR3 region has 15 residues. The CDR3 region has the DNA TGTGCCAGCAGCTCCACAGGGGCTAGCGCTTACGAGCAGTACTTC. Protein sequence: CASSSTGASAYEQYF. The full variable domain, its missing parts supplied by reference TRBV5-5 and TRBJ2-7, is DAGVTQSPTHLIKTRGQQVTLRCSPISGHKSVSWYQQVLGQGPQFIFQYYEKEERGRGNFPDRFSARQFPNYSSELNVNALLLGDSALYLCASSSTGASAYEQYFGPGTRLTVT.

The rearrangement joins TRBV7-2 to TRBJ1-5; unclear D gene. Trimming pared 1 base from V and 3 bases from J, leaving 4 bases between. Looked up from germline, CDR1 is SGHTA and CDR2 is FQGNSA. The CDR3 is 13 amino acids. The CDR3, as DNA: TGTGCCAGCAGCTTAGACTACAATCAGCCCCAGCATTTT. Translating it yields CASSLDYNQPQHF.

The chain carries TRBV6-1 and TRBJ2-1; 12 bases fit TRBD2. Germline loops: CDR1 MNHNS, CDR2 SASEGT. The CDR3 loop spans 16 amino acids. Trimming took 3 bases from V and 3 from J; bases not matched to a gene: 3. The CDR3 bases are TGTGCCAGCAGTGAGAGGACTAGCGGGGACTACAATGAGCAGTTCTTC. This translates into CASSERTSGDYNEQFF.

The V call is TRBV29-1, the J call TRBJ2-1; 8 bases fit TRBD2. CDR1 is SQVTM and CDR2 is ANQGSEA in the germline V gene. Germline trimming cut 5 bases from V and 2 bases from J; bases unmatched to any gene: 8. The CDR3 loop spans 15 amino acids. CDR3 protein: CSVLESGSPYNEQFF. Written as DNA, the CDR3 is TGCAGCGTTCTGGAGAGCGGGAGTCCCTACAATGAGCAGTTCTTC.

This chain uses TRBV2 with TRBJ1-2, with D unresolved. CDR1 and CDR2 (germline): SNHLY, FYNNEI. The CDR3 is made up of 12 amino acids. V gave up 6 bases and J gave up 4 bases, with 9 bases separating them. The CDR3 sequence: CASSSGSYGYTF. The CDR3, as DNA: TGTGCCAGCAGCTCGGGGAGCTATGGCTACACCTTC.